The text below deals with one T cell receptor (beta chain). This clone was seen once. Its binding antigen is unknown. No qualities accompany the bases; no much larger clone lies one base away. The germline V gene (reference sequence) sets CDR1 to MNHEY and CDR2 to SMNVEV. V is trimmed back by 0 bases and J by 8 bases, and the junction contains 6 bases that no gene match accounts for. The CDR3, from cysteine to phenylalanine, totals 15 residues. Solely the CDR3 DNA is kept, with 45 bases framed from the first base. To sequence the TCRbeta CDR3 region, genomic DNA was isolated from the sorted cells. TCRbeta CDR3 regions were sequenced using the immunoSEQ Assay. TCRdb obtained this table from immuneACCESS and retained in-frame rearrangements with V and J assigned. These tables miss some clones; where compared with another copy, unresolved V genes account for less than half of the shortfall, and the remainder is unexplained. For this sample the table gives roughly 75,000 clones, of which about 86% were detected only once. The ten largest clones add up to 6.5% of the sample.

The sample comes from a study of OX40 agonist ivuxolimab in advanced cancers. At the level of the whole study: Ivuxolimab was a fully human IgG2 agonistic monoclonal antibody targeting the costimulatory receptor OX40 (CD134). Intravenous ivuxolimab was administered to patients every 2 weeks at six dose levels: 0.01, 0.1, 0.3, 1.5, 3 and 10 mg/kg. Of the approximately 50 patients in dose escalation, some 19 had hepatocellular carcinoma, some 15 had melanoma, 9 had renal cell carcinoma and 9 had head and neck cancer. The dose-escalation cohort was about 86% male with a mean age of around 62 years, ranging from roughly 20 to 80. Prior anti-PD-1, anti-PD-L1 or anti-CTLA-4 therapy was permitted, and approximately 40% of dose-escalation patients had received checkpoint inhibitors. Partial responses were achieved by three dose-escalation patients, of whom one had hepatocellular carcinoma and two had cutaneous melanoma. Peripheral TCRbeta sequencing was intended to test whether TCR sequence diversity was altered and clonal T-cell expansion was caused by ivuxolimab. The paper reports the monotherapy dose-escalation portion (N of about 50 patients) of the phase I ivuxolimab trial. Overall study results and their limits: Antigen specificity was not determined for the clonally expanded peripheral T cells. After ivuxolimab, CD8+ T cells had more expanded clones than CD4+ T cells on average. Low levels of normalized T-cell clonal expansion were also seen in some nonresponding patients. In the 0.1-3.0 mg/kg groups, partial responders had among the lowest normalized peripheral clonal expansion, particularly in CD8+ T cells. At doses of 0.1 to 3.0 mg/kg, clonal expansion of both CD4+ and CD8+ T cells in blood was seen between baseline and week 6.

Patients with autoimmune disease history or receiving systemic immunosuppression were excluded from the trial. Peripheral blood for TCR sequencing was collected from all dose cohorts at baseline, on cycle 4 day 1, and on cycle 7 day 1. Samples were obtained from an open-label, multicenter, first-in-human phase I dose-escalation trial of ivuxolimab. Adults with locally advanced or metastatic melanoma, renal cell, hepatocellular, or head and neck squamous cell carcinoma were enrolled in the trial. Before TCR sequencing, CD4+ T cells and CD8+ T cells were sorted from peripheral blood as separate populations.

The TCR comes from an adult with an advanced solid tumor such as melanoma, head and neck, liver or kidney cancer. The input for sequencing was CD4+ or CD8+ T cells sorted from blood, taken in a trial of the OX40 agonist ivuxolimab. The V and J segments used are TRBV27 and TRBJ1-4; TRBD1 aligns with 7 central bases. CDR3 region: CASSLSPQGVEKLFF. The sequenced DNA: TGTGCCAGCAGTTTATCCCCCCAGGGGGTAGAAAAACTGTTTTTT. Where the CDR3 stops, the reference TRBV27 and TRBJ1-4 genes take over; the full variable domain is EAQVTQNPRYLITVTGKKLTVTCSQNMNHEYMSWYRQDPGLGLRQIYYSMNVEVTDKGDVPEGYKVSRKEKRNFPLILESPSPNQTSLYFCASSLSPQGVEKLFFGSGTQLSVL.